This is a list of T cell receptor beta chains from one sample in a study of CXCR3-negative and CXCR3-positive naive CD8 T cells. For each CDR3 protein, TCRdb gives one entry from its re-call of the 5' RACE reads, without DNA. The repertoire table contains some 150,000 distinct CDR3 sequences. The material sequenced was naive CXCR3+ CD8+ T cells from blood. These receptors came from a human donor in good health. Some clones in this sample may be carry-over from other donors' samples. Each CDR3 is given with its conserved first and last residue.

v_gene	j_gene	CDR3aa
TRBV7-9	TRBJ1-1	CASSPTQGNTEAFF
TRBV12-5	TRBJ2-1	CASGRPGQVKQFF
TRBV6-2/TRBV6-3	TRBJ2-7	CASSPLAGVSYEQYF
TRBV5-1	TRBJ2-6	CASRPEDAGANVLTF
TRBV29-1	TRBJ2-1	CSVEKAGTSGSYNEQFF
TRBV2	TRBJ1-1	CASSEPPRAVNTEAFF
TRBV28	TRBJ2-3	CASSHRDRGYTDTQYF
TRBV20-1	TRBJ1-1	CSAPLPRGSNTEAFF
TRBV7-9	TRBJ2-2	CASSYGTSDAAGELFF
TRBV2	TRBJ2-7	CATLAGTGNEQYF
TRBV15	TRBJ2-4	CATSRERLAKNIQYF
TRBV28	TRBJ2-5	CASSPPGLAGGRQETQYF
TRBV5-6	TRBJ2-2	CASSLRQNTGELFF
TRBV12-3/TRBV12-4	TRBJ1-4	CASSPGDSGEKLFF
TRBV27	TRBJ2-7	CASSLSPSYEQYF
TRBV6-2/TRBV6-3	TRBJ2-7	CASSYSEDRSSYEQYF
TRBV9	TRBJ2-3	CASSSRQGSTDTQYF
TRBV19	TRBJ2-7	CASSALSSYEQYF
TRBV29-1	TRBJ2-5	CSVGGERGIEEETQYF
TRBV9	TRBJ2-1	CASSYSHNEQFF
TRBV29-1	TRBJ2-3	CSVQGGTDTQYF